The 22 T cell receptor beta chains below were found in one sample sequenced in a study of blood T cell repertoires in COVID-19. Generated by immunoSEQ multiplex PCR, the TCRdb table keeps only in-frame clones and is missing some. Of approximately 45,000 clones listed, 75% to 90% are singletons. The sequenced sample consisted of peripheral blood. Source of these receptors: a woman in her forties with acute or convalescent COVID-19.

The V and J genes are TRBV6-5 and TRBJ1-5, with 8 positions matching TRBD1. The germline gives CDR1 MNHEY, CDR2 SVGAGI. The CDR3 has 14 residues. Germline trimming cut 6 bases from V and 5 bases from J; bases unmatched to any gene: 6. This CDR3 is CASSQDRGDQPQHF. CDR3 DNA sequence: TGTGCCAGCAGCCAAGACAGGGGAGATCAGCCCCAGCATTTT.

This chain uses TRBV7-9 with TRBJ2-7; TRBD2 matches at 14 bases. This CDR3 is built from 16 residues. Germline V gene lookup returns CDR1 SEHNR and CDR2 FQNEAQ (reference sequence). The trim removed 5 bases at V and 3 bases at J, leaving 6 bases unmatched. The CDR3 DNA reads TGTGCCAGCAGCCTGGGACTAGCGGGAGAGGACTACGAGCAGTACTTC. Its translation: CASSLGLAGEDYEQYF.

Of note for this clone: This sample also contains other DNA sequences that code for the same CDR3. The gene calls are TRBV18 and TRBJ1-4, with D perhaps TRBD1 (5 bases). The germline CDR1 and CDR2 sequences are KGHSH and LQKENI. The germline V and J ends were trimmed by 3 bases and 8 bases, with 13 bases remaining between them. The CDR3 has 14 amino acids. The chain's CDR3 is CASSPGQGGEKLFF. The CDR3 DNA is TGTGCCAGCTCACCGGGGCAGGGAGGAGAAAAACTGTTTTTT.

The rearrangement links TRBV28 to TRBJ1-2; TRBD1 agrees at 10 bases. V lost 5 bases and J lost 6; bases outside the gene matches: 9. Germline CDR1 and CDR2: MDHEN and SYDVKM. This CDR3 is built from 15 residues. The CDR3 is CASSLSGQGENGYTF. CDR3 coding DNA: TGTGCCAGCAGTCTCTCTGGACAGGGGGAGAATGGCTACACCTTC.

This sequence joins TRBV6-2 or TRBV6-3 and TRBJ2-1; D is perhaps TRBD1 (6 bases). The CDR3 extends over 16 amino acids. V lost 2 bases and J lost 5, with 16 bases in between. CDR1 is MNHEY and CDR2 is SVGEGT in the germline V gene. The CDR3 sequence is CASSYPRGMGDNEQFF. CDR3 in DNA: TGTGCCAGCAGTTACCCGAGGGGGATGGGTGACAATGAGCAGTTCTTC.

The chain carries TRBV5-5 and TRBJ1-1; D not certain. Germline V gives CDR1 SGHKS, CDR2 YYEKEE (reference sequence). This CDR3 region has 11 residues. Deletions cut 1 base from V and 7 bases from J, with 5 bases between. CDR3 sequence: CASSLNIEAFF. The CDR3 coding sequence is TGTGCCAGCAGCTTGAATATTGAAGCTTTCTTT.

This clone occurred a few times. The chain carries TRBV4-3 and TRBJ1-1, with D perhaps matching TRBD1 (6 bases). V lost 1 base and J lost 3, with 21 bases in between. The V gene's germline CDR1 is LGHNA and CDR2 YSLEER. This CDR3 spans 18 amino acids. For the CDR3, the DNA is TGCGCCAGCAGCCAAGGTTTTGGGTGGCGGGGGCCTGACACTGAAGCTTTCTTT. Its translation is CASSQGFGWRGPDTEAFF.

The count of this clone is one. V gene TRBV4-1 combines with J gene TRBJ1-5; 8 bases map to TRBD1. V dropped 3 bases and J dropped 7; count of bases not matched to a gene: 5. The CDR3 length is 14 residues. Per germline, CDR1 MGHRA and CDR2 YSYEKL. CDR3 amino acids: CASSHTGGSQPQHF. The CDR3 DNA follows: TGCGCCAGCAGCCATACAGGGGGGAGCCAGCCCCAGCATTTT.

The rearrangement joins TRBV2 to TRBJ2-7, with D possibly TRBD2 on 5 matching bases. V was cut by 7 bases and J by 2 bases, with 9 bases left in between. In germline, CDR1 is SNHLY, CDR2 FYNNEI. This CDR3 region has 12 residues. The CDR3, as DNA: TGTGCCAGCACCCTGACTACCTACGAGCAGTACTTC. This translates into CASTLTTYEQYF.

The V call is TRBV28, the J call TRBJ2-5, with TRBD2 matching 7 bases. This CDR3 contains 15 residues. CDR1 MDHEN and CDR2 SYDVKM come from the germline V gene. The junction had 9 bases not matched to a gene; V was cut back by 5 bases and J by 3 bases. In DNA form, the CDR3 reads TGTGCCAGCAGTCCCCTAGCGGTACCCAAAGAGACCCAGTACTTC. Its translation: CASSPLAVPKETQYF.

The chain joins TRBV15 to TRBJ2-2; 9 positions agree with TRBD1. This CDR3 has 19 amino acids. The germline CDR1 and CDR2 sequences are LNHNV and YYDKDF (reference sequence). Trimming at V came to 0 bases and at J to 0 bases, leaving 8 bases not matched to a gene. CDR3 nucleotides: TGTGCCACCAGCAGAGATAAGATGGGACAGGGCTCGAACACCGGGGAGCTGTTTTTT. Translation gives CATSRDKMGQGSNTGELFF.

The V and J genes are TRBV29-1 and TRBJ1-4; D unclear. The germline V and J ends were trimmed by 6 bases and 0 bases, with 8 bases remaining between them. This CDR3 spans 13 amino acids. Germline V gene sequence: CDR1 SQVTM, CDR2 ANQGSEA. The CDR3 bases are TGCAGCGTCGGGTTTGCAACTAATGAAAAACTGTTTTTT. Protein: CSVGFATNEKLFF.

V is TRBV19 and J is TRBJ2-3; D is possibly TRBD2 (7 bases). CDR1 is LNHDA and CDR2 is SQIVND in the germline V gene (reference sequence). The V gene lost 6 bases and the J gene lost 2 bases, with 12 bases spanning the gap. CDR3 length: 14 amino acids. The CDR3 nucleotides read TGTGCCAGTAGGAGGGGGGGGCTCACAGATACGCAGTATTTT. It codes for CASRRGGLTDTQYF.

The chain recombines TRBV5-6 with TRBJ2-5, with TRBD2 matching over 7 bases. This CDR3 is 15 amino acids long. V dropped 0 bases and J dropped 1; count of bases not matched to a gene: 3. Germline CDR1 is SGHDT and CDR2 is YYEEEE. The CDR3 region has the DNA TGTGCCAGCAGCTTGGGGAGACTAGCCCAAGAGACCCAGTACTTC. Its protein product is CASSLGRLAQETQYF.

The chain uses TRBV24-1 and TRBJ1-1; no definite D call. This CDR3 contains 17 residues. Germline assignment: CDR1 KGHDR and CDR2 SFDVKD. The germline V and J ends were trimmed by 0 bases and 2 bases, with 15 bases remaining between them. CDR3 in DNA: TGTGCCACCAGTGATTTGGTGGCAGCCCGGGGAAACACTGAAGCTTTCTTT. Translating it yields CATSDLVAARGNTEAFF.

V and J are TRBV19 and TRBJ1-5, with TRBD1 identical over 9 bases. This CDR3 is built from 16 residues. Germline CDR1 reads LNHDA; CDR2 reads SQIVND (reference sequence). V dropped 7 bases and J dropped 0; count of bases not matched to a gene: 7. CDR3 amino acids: CASNRQGVISNQPQHF. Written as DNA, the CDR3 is TGTGCCAGTAATCGACAGGGGGTTATTAGCAATCAGCCCCAGCATTTT.

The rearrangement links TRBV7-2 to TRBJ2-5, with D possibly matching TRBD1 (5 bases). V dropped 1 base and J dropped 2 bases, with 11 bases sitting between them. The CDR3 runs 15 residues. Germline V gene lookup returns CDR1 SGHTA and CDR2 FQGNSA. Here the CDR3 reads CASSLVVGQQETQYF. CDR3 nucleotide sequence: TGTGCCAGCAGCTTAGTTGTAGGACAACAAGAGACCCAGTACTTC.

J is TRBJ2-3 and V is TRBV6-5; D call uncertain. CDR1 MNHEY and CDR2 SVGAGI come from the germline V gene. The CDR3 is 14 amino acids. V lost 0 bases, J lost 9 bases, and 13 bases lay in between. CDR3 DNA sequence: TGTGCCAGCAGTTACTCGGCCGACACTGGCACGCAGTATTTT. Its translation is CASSYSADTGTQYF.

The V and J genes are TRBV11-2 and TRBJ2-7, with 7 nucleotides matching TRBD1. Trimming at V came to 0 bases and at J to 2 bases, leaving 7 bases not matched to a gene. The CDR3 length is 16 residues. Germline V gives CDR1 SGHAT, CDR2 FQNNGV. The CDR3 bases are TGTGCCAGCAGCTTAGATCGGAGGACAGGAGCCTACGAGCAGTACTTC. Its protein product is CASSLDRRTGAYEQYF.

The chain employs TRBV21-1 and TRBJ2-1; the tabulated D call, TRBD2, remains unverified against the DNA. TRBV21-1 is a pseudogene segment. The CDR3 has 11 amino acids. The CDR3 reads CASSTEDEQFF. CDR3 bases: TGTGCCAGCAGCACGGAGGATGAGCAGTTCTTC.

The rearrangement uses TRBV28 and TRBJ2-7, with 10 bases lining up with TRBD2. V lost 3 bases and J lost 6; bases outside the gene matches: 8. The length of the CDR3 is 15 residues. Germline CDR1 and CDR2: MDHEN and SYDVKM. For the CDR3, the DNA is TGTGCCAGCAGTTTGGTTCTAGCGGGAGTGGGCGAGCAGTACTTC. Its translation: CASSLVLAGVGEQYF. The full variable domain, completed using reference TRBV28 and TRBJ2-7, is DVKVTQSSRYLVKRTGEKVFLECVQDMDHENMFWYRQDPGLGLRLIYFSYDVKMKEKGDIPEGYSVSREKKERFSLILESASTNQTSMYLCASSLVLAGVGEQYFGPGTRLTVT.

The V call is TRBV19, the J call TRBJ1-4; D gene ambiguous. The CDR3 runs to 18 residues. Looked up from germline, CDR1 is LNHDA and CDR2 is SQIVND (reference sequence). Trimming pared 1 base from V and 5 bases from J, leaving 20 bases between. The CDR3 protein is CASSIGGRIGRSNEKLFF. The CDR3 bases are TGTGCCAGTAGTATAGGCGGACGGATCGGGAGATCCAATGAAAAACTGTTTTTT.